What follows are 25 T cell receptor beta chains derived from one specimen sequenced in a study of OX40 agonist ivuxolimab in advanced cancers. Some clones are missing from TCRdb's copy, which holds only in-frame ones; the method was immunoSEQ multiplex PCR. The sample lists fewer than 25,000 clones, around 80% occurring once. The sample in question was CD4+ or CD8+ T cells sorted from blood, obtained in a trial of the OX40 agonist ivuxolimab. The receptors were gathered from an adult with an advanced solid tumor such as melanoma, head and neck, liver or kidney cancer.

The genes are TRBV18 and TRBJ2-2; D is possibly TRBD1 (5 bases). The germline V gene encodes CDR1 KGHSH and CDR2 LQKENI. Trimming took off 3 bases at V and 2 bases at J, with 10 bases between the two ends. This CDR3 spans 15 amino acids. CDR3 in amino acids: CASSPTGANTGELFF. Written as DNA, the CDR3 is TGTGCCAGCTCACCTACAGGTGCAAACACCGGGGAGCTGTTTTTT.

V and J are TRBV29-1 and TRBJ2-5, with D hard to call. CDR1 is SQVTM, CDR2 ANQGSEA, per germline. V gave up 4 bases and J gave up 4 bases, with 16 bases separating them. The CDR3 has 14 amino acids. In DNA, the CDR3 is TGCAGCGTTGTTCCTAGGTCCCATGGAGAGACCCAGTACTTC. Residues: CSVVPRSHGETQYF.

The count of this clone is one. The CDR3 DNA follows: TGTGCCAGCAGCTTAACACCTTCGGGGGATGGCTACACCTTC. Its translation: CASSLTPSGDGYTF. The gene calls are TRBV7-3 and TRBJ1-2, with D possibly TRBD1 on 5 matching bases. The CDR3 spans 14 residues. CDR1 SGHTA and CDR2 FQGTGA come from the germline V gene. V was clipped by 0 bases and J by 6 bases, with 11 bases between them.

The chain's CDR3 is CASSENSVSWETQYF. The DNA for the CDR3 is TGTGCCAGCAGTGAAAATAGCGTCTCGTGGGAGACCCAGTACTTC. The V and J genes are TRBV25-1 and TRBJ2-5; the D gene is possibly TRBD2 (5 bases). The CDR3 has 15 amino acids. Germline assignment: CDR1 MGHDK and CDR2 SYGVNS. V lost 2 bases and J 5 bases, leaving 15 bases between the germline ends.

CDR3 protein: CATSTGPRGNYGYTF. The CDR3 DNA reads as TGTGCCACCAGCACGGGGCCGAGAGGGAACTATGGCTACACCTTC. V is TRBV15 and J is TRBJ1-2, with D possibly matching TRBD1 (5 bases). The CDR3 is made up of 15 amino acids. CDR1 LNHNV and CDR2 YYDKDF come from the germline V gene (reference sequence). V dropped 4 bases and J dropped 2 bases, with 14 bases sitting between them.

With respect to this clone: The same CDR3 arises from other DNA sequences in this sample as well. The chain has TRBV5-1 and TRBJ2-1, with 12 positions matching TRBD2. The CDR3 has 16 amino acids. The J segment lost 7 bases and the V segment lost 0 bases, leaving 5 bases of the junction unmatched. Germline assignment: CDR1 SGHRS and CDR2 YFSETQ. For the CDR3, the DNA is TGCGCCAGCAGCTTGGGTCTAGCGGGAGGGCTAAATGAGCAGTTCTTC. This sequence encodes CASSLGLAGGLNEQFF.

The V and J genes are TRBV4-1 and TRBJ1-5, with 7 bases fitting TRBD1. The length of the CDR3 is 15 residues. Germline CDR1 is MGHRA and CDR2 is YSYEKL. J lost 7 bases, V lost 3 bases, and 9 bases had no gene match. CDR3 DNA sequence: TGCGCCAGCAGCCAGACAGGGTCGGAAGACCAGCCCCAGCATTTT. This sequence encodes CASSQTGSEDQPQHF.

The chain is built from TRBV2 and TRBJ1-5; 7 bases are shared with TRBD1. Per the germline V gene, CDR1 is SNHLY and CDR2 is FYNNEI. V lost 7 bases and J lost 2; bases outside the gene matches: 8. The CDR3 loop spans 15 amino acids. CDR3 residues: CASIGQATGNQPQHF. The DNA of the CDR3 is TGTGCCAGCATCGGACAGGCGACGGGCAATCAGCCCCAGCATTTT.

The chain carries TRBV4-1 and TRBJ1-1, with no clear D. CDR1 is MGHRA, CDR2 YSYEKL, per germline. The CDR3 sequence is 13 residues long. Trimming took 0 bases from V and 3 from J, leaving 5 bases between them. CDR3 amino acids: CASSQDGDTEAFF. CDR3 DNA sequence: TGCGCCAGCAGCCAAGACGGGGACACTGAAGCTTTCTTT.

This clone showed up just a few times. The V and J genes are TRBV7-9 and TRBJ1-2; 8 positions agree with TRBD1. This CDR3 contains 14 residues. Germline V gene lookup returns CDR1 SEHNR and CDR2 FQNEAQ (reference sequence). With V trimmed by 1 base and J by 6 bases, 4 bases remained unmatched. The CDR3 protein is CASSLGRQGNGYTF. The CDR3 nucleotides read TGTGCCAGCAGCTTAGGTCGACAGGGGAATGGCTACACCTTC. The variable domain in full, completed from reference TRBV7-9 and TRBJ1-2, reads DTGVSQNPRHKITKRGQNVTFRCDPISEHNRLYWYRQTLGQGPEFLTYFQNEAQLEKSRLLSDRFSAERPKGSFSTLEIQRTEQGDSAMYLCASSLGRQGNGYTFGSGTRLTVV.

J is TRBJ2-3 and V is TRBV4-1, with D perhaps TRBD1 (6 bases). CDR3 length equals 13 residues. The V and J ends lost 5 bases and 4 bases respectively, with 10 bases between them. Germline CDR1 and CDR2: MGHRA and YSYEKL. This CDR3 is CASSGAGADTQYF. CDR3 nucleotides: TGCGCCAGCAGCGGAGCAGGGGCAGATACGCAGTATTTT.

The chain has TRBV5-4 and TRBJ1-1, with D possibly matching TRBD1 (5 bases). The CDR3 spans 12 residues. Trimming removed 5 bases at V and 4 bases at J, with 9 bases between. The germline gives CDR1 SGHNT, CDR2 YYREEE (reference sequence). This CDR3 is CASSPGFTEAFF. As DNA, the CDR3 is TGTGCCAGCAGTCCAGGGTTCACTGAAGCTTTCTTT. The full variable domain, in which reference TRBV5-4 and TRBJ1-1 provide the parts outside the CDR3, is ETGVTQSPTHLIKTRGQQVTLRCSSQSGHNTVSWYQQALGQGPQFIFQYYREEENGRGNFPPRFSGLQFPNYSSELNVNALELDDSALYLCASSPGFTEAFFGQGTRLTVV.

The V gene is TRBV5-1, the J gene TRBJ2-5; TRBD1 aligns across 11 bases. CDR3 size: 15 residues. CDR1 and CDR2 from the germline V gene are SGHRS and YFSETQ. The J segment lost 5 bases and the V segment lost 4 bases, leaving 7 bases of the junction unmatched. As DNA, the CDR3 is TGCGCCAGCAGCCTAGGACAGGGGGCCAGGGAGACCCAGTACTTC. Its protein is CASSLGQGARETQYF.

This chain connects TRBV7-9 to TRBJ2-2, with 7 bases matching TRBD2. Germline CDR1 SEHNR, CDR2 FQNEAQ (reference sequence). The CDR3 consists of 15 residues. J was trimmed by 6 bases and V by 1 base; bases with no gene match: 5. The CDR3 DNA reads TGTGCCAGCAGCTTAGGGGCGGGGGAAGCCGGGGAGCTGTTTTTT. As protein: CASSLGAGEAGELFF. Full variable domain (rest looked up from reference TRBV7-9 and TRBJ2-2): DTGVSQNPRHKITKRGQNVTFRCDPISEHNRLYWYRQTLGQGPEFLTYFQNEAQLEKSRLLSDRFSAERPKGSFSTLEIQRTEQGDSAMYLCASSLGAGEAGELFFGEGSRLTVL.

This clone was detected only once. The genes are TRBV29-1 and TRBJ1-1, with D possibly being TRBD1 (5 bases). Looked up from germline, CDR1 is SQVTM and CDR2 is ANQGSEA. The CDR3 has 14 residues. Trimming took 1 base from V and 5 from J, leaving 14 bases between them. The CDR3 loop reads CSVEGDFMWTEAFF. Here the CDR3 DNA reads TGCAGCGTTGAAGGGGACTTCATGTGGACTGAAGCTTTCTTT.

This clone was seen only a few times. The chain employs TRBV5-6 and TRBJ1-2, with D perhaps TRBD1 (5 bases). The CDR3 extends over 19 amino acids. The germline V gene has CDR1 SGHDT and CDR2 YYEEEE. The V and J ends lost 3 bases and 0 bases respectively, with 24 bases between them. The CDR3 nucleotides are TGTGCCAGCAGCTCCAAGGCCGGGGACCATATAGGTTCTAACTATGGCTACACCTTC. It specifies CASSSKAGDHIGSNYGYTF. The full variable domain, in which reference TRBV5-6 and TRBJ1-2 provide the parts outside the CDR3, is DAGVTQSPTHLIKTRGQQVTLRCSPKSGHDTVSWYQQALGQGPQFIFQYYEEEERQRGNFPDRFSGHQFPNYSSELNVNALLLGDSALYLCASSSKAGDHIGSNYGYTFGSGTRLTVV.

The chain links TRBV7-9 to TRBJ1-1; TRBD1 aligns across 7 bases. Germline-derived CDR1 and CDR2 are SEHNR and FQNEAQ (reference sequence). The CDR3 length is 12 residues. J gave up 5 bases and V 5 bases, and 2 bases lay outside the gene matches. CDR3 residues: CASSKQGTEAFF. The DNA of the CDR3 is TGTGCCAGCAGCAAACAGGGGACTGAAGCTTTCTTT.

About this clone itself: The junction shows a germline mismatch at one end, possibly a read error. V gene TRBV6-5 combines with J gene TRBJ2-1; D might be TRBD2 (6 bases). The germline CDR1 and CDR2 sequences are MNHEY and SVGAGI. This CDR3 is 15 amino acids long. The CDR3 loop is CASSYRERVYNEQFF. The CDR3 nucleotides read TGTGCCAGCAGTTACAGGGAGCGGGTATACAATGAACAGTTCTTC.

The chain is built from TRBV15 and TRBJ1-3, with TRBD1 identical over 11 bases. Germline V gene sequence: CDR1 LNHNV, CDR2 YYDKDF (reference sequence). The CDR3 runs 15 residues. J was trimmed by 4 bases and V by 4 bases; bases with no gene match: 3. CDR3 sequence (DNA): TGTGCCACCAGCAAGGACAGGGGGCCAGGAAACACCATATATTTT. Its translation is CATSKDRGPGNTIYF.

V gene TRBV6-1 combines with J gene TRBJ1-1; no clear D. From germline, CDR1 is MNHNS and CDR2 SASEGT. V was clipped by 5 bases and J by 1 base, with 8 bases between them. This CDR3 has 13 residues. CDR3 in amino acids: CASSPRGNTEAFF. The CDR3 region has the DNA TGTGCCAGCAGTCCGAGAGGGAACACTGAAGCTTTCTTT.

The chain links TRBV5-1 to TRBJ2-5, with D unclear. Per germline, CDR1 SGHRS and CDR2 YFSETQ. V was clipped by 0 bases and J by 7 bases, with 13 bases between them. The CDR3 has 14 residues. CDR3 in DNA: TGCGCCAGCAGCTTGGGAGCGTCTGAAGGGACCCAGTACTTC. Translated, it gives CASSLGASEGTQYF. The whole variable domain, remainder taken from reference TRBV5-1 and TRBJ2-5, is KAGVTQTPRYLIKTRGQQVTLSCSPISGHRSVSWYQQTPGQGLQFLFEYFSETQRNKGNFPGRFSGRQFSNSRSEMNVSTLELGDSALYLCASSLGASEGTQYFGPGTRLLVL.

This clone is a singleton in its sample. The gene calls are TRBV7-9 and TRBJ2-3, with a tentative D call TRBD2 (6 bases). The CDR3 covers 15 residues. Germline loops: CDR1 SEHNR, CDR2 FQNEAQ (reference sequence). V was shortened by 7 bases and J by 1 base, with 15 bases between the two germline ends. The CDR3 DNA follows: TGTGCCAGCACCCCCAGACTAGAGCGCACAGATACGCAGTATTTT. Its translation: CASTPRLERTDTQYF. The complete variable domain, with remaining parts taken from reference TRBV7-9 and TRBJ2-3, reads DTGVSQNPRHKITKRGQNVTFRCDPISEHNRLYWYRQTLGQGPEFLTYFQNEAQLEKSRLLSDRFSAERPKGSFSTLEIQRTEQGDSAMYLCASTPRLERTDTQYFGPGTRLTVL.

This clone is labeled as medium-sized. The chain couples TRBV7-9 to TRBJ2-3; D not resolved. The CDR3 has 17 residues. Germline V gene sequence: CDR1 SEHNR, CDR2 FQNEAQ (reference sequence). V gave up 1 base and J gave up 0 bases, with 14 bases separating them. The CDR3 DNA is TGTGCCAGCAGCTTAGGTCAGTCAGAACTTAGCACAGATACGCAGTATTTT. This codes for CASSLGQSELSTDTQYF.

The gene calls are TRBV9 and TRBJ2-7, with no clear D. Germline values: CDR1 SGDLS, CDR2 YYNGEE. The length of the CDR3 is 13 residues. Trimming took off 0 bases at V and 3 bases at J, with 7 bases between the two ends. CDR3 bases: TGTGCCAGCAGCGTAGGTGAGGACTACGAGCAGTACTTC. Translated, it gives CASSVGEDYEQYF.

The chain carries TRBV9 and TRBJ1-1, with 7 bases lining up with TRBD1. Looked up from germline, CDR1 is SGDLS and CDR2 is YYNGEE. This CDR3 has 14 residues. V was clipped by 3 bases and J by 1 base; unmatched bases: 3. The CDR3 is CASSGNRGNTEAFF. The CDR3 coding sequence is TGTGCCAGCAGCGGAAACAGGGGGAACACTGAAGCTTTCTTT.